This T cell receptor (beta chain) was observed in a study of monozygotic twins with inflammatory bowel disease. The study's findings and limits: Clonotype overlap with others was lower in IBD patients than in healthy twins, a difference that was greatest with disease activity.

On this clonotype itself: No antigen is known for it.

From the 5' RACE reads, TCRdb lists one entry per CDR3 protein and no DNA. This repertoire comprises approximately 380,000 distinct CDR3 sequences; its ten largest clones make up 2.6%. From whole blood, total RNA was isolated without any sorting of T cells. This CDR3 has 16 residues. Germline V gives CDR1 DFQATT, CDR2 SNEGSKA (reference sequence). Sequencing was carried out using blood. This rearrangement joins TRBV20-1 to TRBJ1-5; the TCRdb call, TRBD1, lacks DNA for checking. This sequence was found in a human donor with ulcerative colitis or Crohn's disease, or a healthy co-twin of an affected twin (not recorded which). The CDR3 sequence is CSARDGTGVGNQPQHF.